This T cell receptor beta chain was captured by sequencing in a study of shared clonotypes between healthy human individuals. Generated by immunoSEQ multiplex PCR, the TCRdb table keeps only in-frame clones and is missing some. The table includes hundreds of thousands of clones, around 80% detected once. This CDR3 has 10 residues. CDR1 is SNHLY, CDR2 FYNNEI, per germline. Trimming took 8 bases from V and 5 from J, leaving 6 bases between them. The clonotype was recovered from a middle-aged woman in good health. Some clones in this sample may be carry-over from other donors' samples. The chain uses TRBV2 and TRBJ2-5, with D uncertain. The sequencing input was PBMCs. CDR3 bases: TGTGCCAGCGCGGAGGAGACCCAGTACTTC. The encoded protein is CASAEETQYF.